A selection of T cell receptor beta chains follows, all from one sample in a study of T cells in Graves' hyperthyroidism and ophthalmopathy. TCRdb fed the multiplex PCR reads into MiXCR, producing one record per CDR3 protein. The sample lists a few hundred thousand distinct CDR3 sequences; approximately 15% were seen once. The sample was blood. Source of these receptors: a woman under 30 with Graves' hyperthyroidism. The CDR3 runs from the conserved cysteine through the conserved F or W. A D gene is named only where the DNA matches it firmly. The size field is filled for only some rows; it gives once, few, many or a size class.

V gene: TRBV19
J gene: TRBJ1-5
D gene: -
clone size: many
CDR3 protein: CATHRDSNQPQHF

V gene: TRBV12-3/TRBV12-4
J gene: TRBJ2-4
D gene: -
clone size: many
CDR3 protein: CASSLAGGLGIQYF

V gene: TRBV19
J gene: TRBJ2-3
D gene: -
clone size: few
CDR3 protein: CASSRGVGSTDTQYF

V gene: TRBV20-1
J gene: TRBJ2-7
D gene: TRBD2
clone size: many
CDR3 protein: CSASGTSEYEQYF

V gene: TRBV12-3/TRBV12-4
J gene: TRBJ2-1
D gene: TRBD1
clone size: -
CDR3 protein: CASSFSDRVYNEQFF

V gene: TRBV20-1
J gene: TRBJ2-5
D gene: -
clone size: few
CDR3 protein: CSAPDGAQETQYF

V gene: TRBV11-2
J gene: TRBJ1-2
D gene: TRBD1
clone size: -
CDR3 protein: CASIGGTGGLYGYTF

V gene: TRBV12-5
J gene: TRBJ2-2
D gene: TRBD1
clone size: many
CDR3 protein: CASGLVQLDYRDSLRTGELFF

V gene: TRBV7-9
J gene: TRBJ2-1
D gene: -
clone size: few
CDR3 protein: CASNSGHLPNEQFF

V gene: TRBV11-2
J gene: TRBJ2-1
D gene: -
clone size: -
CDR3 protein: CASSAGGTYNERFF

V gene: TRBV6-1
J gene: TRBJ2-2
D gene: -
clone size: few
CDR3 protein: CASRTGHSGAGELFF

V gene: TRBV7-3
J gene: TRBJ2-2
D gene: -
clone size: -
CDR3 protein: CASSLWGAVNTGELFF

V gene: TRBV10-3
J gene: TRBJ2-1
D gene: TRBD2
clone size: many
CDR3 protein: CAIRIAMSGSVGEQFF

V gene: TRBV7-2
J gene: TRBJ2-7
D gene: -
clone size: many
CDR3 protein: CASSLGDRLGYEQYF

V gene: TRBV7-8
J gene: TRBJ1-2
D gene: TRBD1
clone size: many
CDR3 protein: CASSLFDRGNGYTF

V gene: TRBV9
J gene: TRBJ2-1
D gene: -
clone size: few
CDR3 protein: CASSPDYYYNEQFF

V gene: TRBV12-3/TRBV12-4
J gene: TRBJ2-1
D gene: -
clone size: many
CDR3 protein: CASSRVSGTVNNEQSF

V gene: TRBV6-1
J gene: TRBJ2-7
D gene: -
clone size: few
CDR3 protein: CASQGLSNYEQYF

V gene: TRBV20-1
J gene: TRBJ2-1
D gene: -
clone size: few
CDR3 protein: CSASAWGRSYNEQFF

V gene: TRBV24-1
J gene: TRBJ2-7
D gene: TRBD1
clone size: many
CDR3 protein: CATSDLGRDSVYEQYF

V gene: TRBV7-3
J gene: TRBJ2-1
D gene: TRBD2
clone size: many
CDR3 protein: CASSLTISGTSYNEQFF

V gene: TRBV5-1
J gene: TRBJ2-1
D gene: TRBD2
clone size: -
CDR3 protein: CASSPPAGTSDNNEQFF

V gene: TRBV4-1
J gene: TRBJ1-2
D gene: TRBD1
clone size: -
CDR3 protein: CASSQGIPGQGLVGHNYGYTF

V gene: TRBV10-2
J gene: TRBJ2-1
D gene: -
clone size: -
CDR3 protein: CASSKGAGGYNEQFF

V gene: TRBV6-1
J gene: TRBJ2-6
D gene: -
clone size: many
CDR3 protein: CASRRSGERSGANVLTF

V gene: TRBV3-1
J gene: TRBJ2-1
D gene: TRBD2
clone size: few
CDR3 protein: CASSLGLARYNEQFF

V gene: TRBV18
J gene: TRBJ1-4
D gene: -
clone size: many
CDR3 protein: CASSFAQGPNEKLFF

V gene: TRBV19
J gene: TRBJ1-1
D gene: -
clone size: many
CDR3 protein: CASRPYRTSNTEAFF

V gene: TRBV20-1
J gene: TRBJ2-6
D gene: TRBD1
clone size: many
CDR3 protein: CSASPEGAPGANVLTF

V gene: TRBV5-1
J gene: TRBJ2-4
D gene: TRBD1
clone size: many
CDR3 protein: CASSSGQGENIQYF

V gene: TRBV6-1
J gene: TRBJ1-5
D gene: -
clone size: many
CDR3 protein: CASSEWGNQPQHF

V gene: TRBV28
J gene: TRBJ2-1
D gene: -
clone size: many
CDR3 protein: CASSLSGFEQFF

V gene: TRBV29-1
J gene: TRBJ1-1
D gene: TRBD1
clone size: -
CDR3 protein: CSVQRGQNTEAFF

V gene: TRBV7-3
J gene: TRBJ1-6
D gene: -
clone size: many
CDR3 protein: CASSRWVRENSPLHF